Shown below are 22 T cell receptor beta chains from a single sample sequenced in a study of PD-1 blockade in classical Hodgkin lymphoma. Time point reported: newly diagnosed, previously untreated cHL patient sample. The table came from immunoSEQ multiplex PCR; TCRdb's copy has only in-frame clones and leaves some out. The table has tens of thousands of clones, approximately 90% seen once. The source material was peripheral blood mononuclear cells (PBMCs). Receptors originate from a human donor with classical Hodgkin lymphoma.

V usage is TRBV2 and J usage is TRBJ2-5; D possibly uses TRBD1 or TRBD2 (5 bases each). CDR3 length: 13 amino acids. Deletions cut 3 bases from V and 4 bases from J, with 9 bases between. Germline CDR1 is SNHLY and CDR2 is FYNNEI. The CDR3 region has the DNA TGTGCCAGCAGTGACGGGGACCGAGAGACCCAGTACTTC. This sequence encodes CASSDGDRETQYF. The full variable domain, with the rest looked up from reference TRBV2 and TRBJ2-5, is EPEVTQTPSHQVTQMGQEVILRCVPISNHLYFYWYRQILGQKVEFLVSFYNNEISEKSEIFDDQFSVERPDGSNFTLKIRSTKLEDSAMYFCASSDGDRETQYFGPGTRLLVL.

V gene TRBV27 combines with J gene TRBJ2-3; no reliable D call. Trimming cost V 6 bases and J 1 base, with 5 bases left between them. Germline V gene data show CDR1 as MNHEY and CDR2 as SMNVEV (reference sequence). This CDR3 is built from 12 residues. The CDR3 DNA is TGTGCCAGCAGGGTCGGCACAGATACGCAGTATTTT. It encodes CASRVGTDTQYF.

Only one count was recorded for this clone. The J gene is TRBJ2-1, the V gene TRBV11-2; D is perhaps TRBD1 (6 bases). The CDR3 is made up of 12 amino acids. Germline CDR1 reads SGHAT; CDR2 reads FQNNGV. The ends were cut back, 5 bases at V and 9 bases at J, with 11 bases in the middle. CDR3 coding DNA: TGTGCCAGCAGCAAACAGGGTTTTGAGCAGTTCTTC. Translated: CASSKQGFEQFF.

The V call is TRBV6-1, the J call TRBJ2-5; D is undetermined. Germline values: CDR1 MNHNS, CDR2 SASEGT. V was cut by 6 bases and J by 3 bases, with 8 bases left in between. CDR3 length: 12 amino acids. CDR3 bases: TGTGCCAGCAGCCCTGGTGAAGAGACCCAGTACTTC. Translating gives CASSPGEETQYF.

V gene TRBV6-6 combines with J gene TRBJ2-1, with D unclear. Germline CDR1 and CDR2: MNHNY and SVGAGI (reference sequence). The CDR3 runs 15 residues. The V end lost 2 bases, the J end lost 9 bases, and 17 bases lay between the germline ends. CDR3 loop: CASSYGSRRRGEQFF. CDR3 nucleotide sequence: TGTGCCAGCAGTTACGGTTCTAGACGGCGAGGTGAGCAGTTCTTC.

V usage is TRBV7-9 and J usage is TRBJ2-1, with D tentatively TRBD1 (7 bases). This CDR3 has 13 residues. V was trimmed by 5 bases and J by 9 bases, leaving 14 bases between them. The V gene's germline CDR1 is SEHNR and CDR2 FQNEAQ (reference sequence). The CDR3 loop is CASSPGGSSEQFF. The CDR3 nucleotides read TGTGCCAGCAGCCCAGGGGGGTCTAGTGAGCAGTTCTTC.

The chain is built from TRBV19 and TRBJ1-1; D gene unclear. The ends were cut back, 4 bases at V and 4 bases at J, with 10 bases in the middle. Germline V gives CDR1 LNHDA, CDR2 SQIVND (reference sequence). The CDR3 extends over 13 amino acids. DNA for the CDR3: TGTGCCAGTAGTACCGGGTGGGTCACTGAAGCTTTCTTT. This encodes CASSTGWVTEAFF.

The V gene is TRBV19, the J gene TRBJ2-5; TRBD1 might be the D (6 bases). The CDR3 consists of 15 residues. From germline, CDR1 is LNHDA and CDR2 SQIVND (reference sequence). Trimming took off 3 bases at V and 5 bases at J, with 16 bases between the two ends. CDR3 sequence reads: CASSIRVAGAETQYF. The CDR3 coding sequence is TGTGCCAGTAGTATTAGGGTGGCAGGGGCTGAGACCCAGTACTTC.

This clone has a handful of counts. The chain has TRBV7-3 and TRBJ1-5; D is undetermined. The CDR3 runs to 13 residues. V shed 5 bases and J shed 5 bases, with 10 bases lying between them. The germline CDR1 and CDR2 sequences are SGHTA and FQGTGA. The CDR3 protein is CASSPTGDQPQHF. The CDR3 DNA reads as TGTGCCAGCAGCCCGACCGGGGATCAGCCCCAGCATTTT.

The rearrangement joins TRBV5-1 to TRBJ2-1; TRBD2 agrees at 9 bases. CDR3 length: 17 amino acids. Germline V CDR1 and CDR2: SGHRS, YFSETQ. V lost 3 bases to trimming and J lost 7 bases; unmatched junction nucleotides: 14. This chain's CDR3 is CASSSGSSGSNWNEQFF. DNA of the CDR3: TGCGCCAGCAGCTCGGGAAGTAGCGGGAGTAACTGGAATGAGCAGTTCTTC.

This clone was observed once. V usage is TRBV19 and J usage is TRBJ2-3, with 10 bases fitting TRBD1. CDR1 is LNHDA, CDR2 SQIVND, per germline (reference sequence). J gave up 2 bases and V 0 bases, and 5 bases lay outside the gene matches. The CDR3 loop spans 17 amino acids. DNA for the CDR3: TGTGCCAGTAGTATAGACCCGGGACAGGGGATCACAGATACGCAGTATTTT. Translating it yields CASSIDPGQGITDTQYF.

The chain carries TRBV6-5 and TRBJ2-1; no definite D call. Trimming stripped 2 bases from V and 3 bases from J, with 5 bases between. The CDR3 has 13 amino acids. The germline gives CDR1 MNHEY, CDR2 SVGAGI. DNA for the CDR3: TGTGCCAGCAGTTACGGTCTCTACAATGAGCAGTTCTTC. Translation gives CASSYGLYNEQFF.

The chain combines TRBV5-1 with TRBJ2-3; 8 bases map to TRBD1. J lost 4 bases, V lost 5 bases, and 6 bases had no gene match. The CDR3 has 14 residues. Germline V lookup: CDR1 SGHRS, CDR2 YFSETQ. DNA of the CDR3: TGCGCCAGCAGTGGACAGGGCGGGGCAGATACGCAGTATTTT. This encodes CASSGQGGADTQYF.

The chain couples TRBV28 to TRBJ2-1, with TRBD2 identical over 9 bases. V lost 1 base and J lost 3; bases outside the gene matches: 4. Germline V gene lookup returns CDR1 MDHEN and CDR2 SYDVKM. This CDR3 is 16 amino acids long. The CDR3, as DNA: TGTGCCAGCAGTTTATTAGCGGGAGTAGGCTACAATGAGCAGTTCTTC. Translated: CASSLLAGVGYNEQFF.

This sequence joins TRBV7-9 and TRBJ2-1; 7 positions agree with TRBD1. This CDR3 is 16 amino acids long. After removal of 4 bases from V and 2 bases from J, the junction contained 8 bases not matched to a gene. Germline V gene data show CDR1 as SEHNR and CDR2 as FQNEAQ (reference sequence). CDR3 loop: CASSSHTGEAYNEQFF. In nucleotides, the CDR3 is TGTGCCAGCAGCTCGCACACAGGGGAAGCCTACAATGAGCAGTTCTTC.

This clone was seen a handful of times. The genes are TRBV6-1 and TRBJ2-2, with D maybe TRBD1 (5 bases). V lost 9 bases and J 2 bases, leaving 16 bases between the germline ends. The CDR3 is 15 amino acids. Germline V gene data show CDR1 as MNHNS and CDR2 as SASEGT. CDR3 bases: TGTGCCAGTGCCGTGGGGCTGGCCAACACCGGGGAGCTGTTTTTT. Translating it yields CASAVGLANTGELFF.

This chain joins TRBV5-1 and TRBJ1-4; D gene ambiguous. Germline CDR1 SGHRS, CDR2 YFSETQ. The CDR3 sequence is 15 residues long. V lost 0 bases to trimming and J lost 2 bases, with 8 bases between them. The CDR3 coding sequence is TGCGCCAGCAGCTTGGCCGCAGGTACTAATGAAAAACTGTTTTTT. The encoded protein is CASSLAAGTNEKLFF.

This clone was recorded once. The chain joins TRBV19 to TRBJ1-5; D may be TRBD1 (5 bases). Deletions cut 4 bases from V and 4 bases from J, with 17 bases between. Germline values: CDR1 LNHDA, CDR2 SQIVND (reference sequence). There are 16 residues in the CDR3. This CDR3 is CASSKGTQGRNQPQHF. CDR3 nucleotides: TGTGCCAGTAGTAAGGGGACCCAAGGGAGGAATCAGCCCCAGCATTTT.

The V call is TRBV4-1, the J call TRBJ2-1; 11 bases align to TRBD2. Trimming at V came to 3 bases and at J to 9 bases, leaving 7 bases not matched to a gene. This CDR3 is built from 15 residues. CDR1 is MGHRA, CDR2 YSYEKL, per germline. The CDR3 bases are TGCGCCAGCAGCCATCACGGACTAGCGGGTAGTGAGCAGTTCTTC. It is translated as CASSHHGLAGSEQFF.

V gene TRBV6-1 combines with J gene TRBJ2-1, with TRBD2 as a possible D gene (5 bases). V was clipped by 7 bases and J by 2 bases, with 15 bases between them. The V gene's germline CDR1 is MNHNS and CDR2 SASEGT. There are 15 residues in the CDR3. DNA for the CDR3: TGTGCCAGCACCCGGGAACCTGACACCTACAATGAGCAGTTCTTC. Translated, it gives CASTREPDTYNEQFF.

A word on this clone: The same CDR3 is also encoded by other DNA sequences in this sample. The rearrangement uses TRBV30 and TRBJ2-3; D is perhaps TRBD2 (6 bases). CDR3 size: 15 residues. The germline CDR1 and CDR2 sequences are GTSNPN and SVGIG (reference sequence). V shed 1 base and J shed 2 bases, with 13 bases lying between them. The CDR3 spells CAWSGLAGPTDTQYF. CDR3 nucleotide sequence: TGTGCCTGGAGTGGGCTGGCGGGACCCACAGATACGCAGTATTTT.

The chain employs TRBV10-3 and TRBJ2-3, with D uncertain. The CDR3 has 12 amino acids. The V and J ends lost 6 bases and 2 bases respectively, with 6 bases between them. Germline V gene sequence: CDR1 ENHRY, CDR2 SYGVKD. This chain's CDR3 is CAISPSTDTQYF. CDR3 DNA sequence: TGTGCCATCAGCCCCTCCACAGATACGCAGTATTTT.